The sequence of this TCR beta chain was determined in a study of vaccination and CD4 T cells after COVID-19. Study details: Investigators drew the post-COVID samples a median around 100 days after diagnosis, with a range of 35 to 161.

Sequencing of DNA taken from cultured CD4+ T cells relied on the Oncomine TCR Beta short-read assay. TCRdb reanalysed the PCR reads using MiXCR and keeps one entry per CDR3 protein. In the table there are 15,000 to 20,000 distinct CDR3 sequences, under 55% of which are singletons. Losses at the gene ends were 0 bases for V and 2 bases for J; bases not matched to a gene: 3. CDR1 and CDR2 (germline): DFQATT, SNEGSKA (reference sequence). This CDR3 is 17 amino acids long. Study observations and caveats: Spike mono-reactivity was evident in 304 of the 307 vaccine-specific clones derived from convalescent patients. The median proportion of reactive clones detected only post-vaccination in convalescent patients was more than 65%.

In the case of this clonotype: No antigen is known for it.

The time point: late sampling 161 to 241 days after vaccination in a few convalescent patients. The treatment is: roughly 11-day PBMC culture with coronavirus spike peptide pools or control peptides (ViraFEST assay). This sample comprised CD4+ T cells from blood, cultured in vitro, obtained about 7 months after SARS-CoV-2 vaccination. The genes are TRBV20-1 and TRBJ2-3; TRBD2 matches 15 bases. The source of this sequence is a human donor who had recovered from COVID-19. The CDR3 DNA follows: TGCAGTGCTAGAGATGGGACTAGCGGGGGGATCACAGATACGCAGTATTTT. Translation: CSARDGTSGGITDTQYF.